This T cell receptor (beta chain) was obtained from a study of blood T cell repertoires in COVID-19 (dated by TCRdb to 2018 to 2020). A note on the overall study: The collaborator samples originated in the United States, Italy and Spain and spanned the acute and convalescent phases of COVID-19. The material from the prospective study consisted of cDNA or gDNA derived from T cells, B-cell-depleted T cells, or PBMCs. Subjects who had been exposed to COVID-19, were actively infected with it, or had recovered from it provided the deeply sampled blood TCRbeta repertoires that made up the dataset. A freely available public database, intended as a resource for researchers studying the immune response to SARS-CoV-2, is where the repertoires were released. The samples were drawn from two sources: the first 160 participants of the ongoing ImmuneRACE study, and about 1,300 subjects contributed by 6 global collaborators. The sample metadata nearly always contained a de-identified subject ID, COVID-19 status, age in years and sex. Where available, HLA class I and class II types were taken from metadata supplied by the sample provider and were not determined by assay-based typing. The paper's findings and limits, for the study overall: How much clinical and demographic metadata was included differed by source and by participant, and the metadata was provided uncurated.

Regarding this clone: The antigen it binds to is not known. No clone much larger than this one lies a single base away; base qualities are absent.

One collaborating source in Seattle enrolled patients while the patients were actively infected and followed the patients over time throughout the course of disease. Each collaborating institution followed its own protocols to collect whole blood in K2EDTA tubes. For TCRbeta analysis, collaborator samples were shipped as frozen whole blood, as isolated PBMCs, or as DNA extracted from either sample type. TCRbeta CDR3 regions were amplified from genomic DNA by means of the immunoSEQ Assay, a bias-controlled multiplex PCR. On the study's bioinformatics: Within the assay, amplification of reference gene primers was used to estimate how many nucleated cells each sample contained. To quantify the absolute abundance of each unique TCRbeta CDR3 rearrangement, sequence reads were collapsed and filtered. For each sample, productive Simpson clonality was calculated as the square root of Simpson's diversity index over productive rearrangements. TCRdb provides this immuneACCESS table in a form limited to in-frame rearrangements. Some clones are lacking; in checked studies, under half of them reflect an unresolved V gene, and why the rest are absent is not known. The V and J calls and clone size were taken over from that table, and D and trimming were inferred from the DNA. The sample profile shows about 54,000 clones; 87% of them were found once. The top ten clones comprise 3.6% of the sample.

Sequencing input: peripheral blood. This clonotype originated in a middle-aged man with COVID-19, enrolled during active disease.

The CDR3 region reads CASSESEREGGEQYF. The bases are TGTGCCAGCAGTGAATCGGAGCGGGAGGGCGGTGAGCAGTACTTC. The receptor chain draws on TRBV25-1 and TRBJ2-7, and TRBD2 matches 10 of the central bases. From the cysteine up to the phenylalanine, the CDR3 has a length of 15 residues. Kept here is only the CDR3 DNA, which spans 45 bases and is read in frame from base 1. CDR1 and CDR2 were assigned from the germline V gene as MGHDK and SYGVNS. Germline trimming: 1 base from V, 7 bases from J; junction bases outside gene matches: 7.